This is a list of T cell receptor beta chains from one sample in a study of T cells after yellow fever vaccination. MiXCR was run by TCRdb on the 5' RACE reads, yielding one entry per CDR3 protein. The profile shows fewer than 400,000 distinct CDR3 sequences, about 10% of them singletons. The sequenced sample was CD4+ T cells sorted from PBMCs, obtained 45 days after the yellow fever booster vaccination. The receptors here all came from a man between 18 and 29 years old who received the YFV17D yellow fever vaccine. Both conserved end residues are part of each CDR3. D genes are given only for firm matches. Rows give clone size only sometimes, using once, few, many, or a class for an expanded clone.

D	V	length	J	size	CDR3	DNA
.	TRBV12-3/TRBV12-4	14	TRBJ1-3	few	CASSEQGTGNTIYF	TGTGCCAGCAGCGAACAGGGTACTGGAAACACCATATATTTT
TRBD1	TRBV27	14	TRBJ1-1	.	CASSLEGASTEAFF	TGTGCCAGCAGTTTGGAGGGGGCGAGCACTGAAGCTTTCTTT
TRBD2	TRBV7-3	17	TRBJ2-3	few	CASSHGRSGGAPDTQYF	TGTGCCAGCAGCCACGGACGGAGCGGGGGGGCACCAGATACGCAGTATTTT
TRBD2	TRBV7-9	16	TRBJ2-1	many	CASSLTSGGHGVGQFF	TGTGCCAGCAGCTTAACTAGCGGGGGACACGGAGTCGGGCAGTTCTTC
TRBD1	TRBV5-1	14	TRBJ1-3	.	CASTPGTAEGTIYF	TGCGCCAGCACGCCTGGGACAGCCGAGGGCACCATATATTTT
.	TRBV20-1	14	TRBJ2-2	few	CSARGWGVSGELFF	TGCAGTGCTAGAGGTTGGGGCGTTAGCGGGGAGCTGTTTTTT
.	TRBV23-1	16	TRBJ2-3	.	CASSQSYQTCPDTQYF	TGCGCCAGCAGTCAATCCTATCAGACGTGCCCAGATACGCAGTATTTT
.	TRBV4-3	14	TRBJ1-4	once	CASSRRGVREKLFF	TGCGCCAGCAGCCGAAGGGGGGTCAGAGAAAAACTGTTTTTT
.	TRBV11-2	18	TRBJ2-2	few	CASSLEFVGVGGTGELFF	TGTGCCAGCAGCTTAGAGTTCGTGGGCGTGGGTGGCACCGGGGAGCTGTTTTTT
.	TRBV7-2	15	TRBJ2-3	few	CASSDWGARGDTQYF	TGTGCCAGCAGCGACTGGGGGGCCCGGGGAGATACGCAGTATTTT
.	TRBV30	12	TRBJ2-7	.	CAWSIGTYEQYF	TGTGCCTGGAGTATCGGGACCTACGAGCAGTACTTC
.	TRBV20-1	11	TRBJ2-7	.	CSASKLGEQYF	TGCAGTGCGTCGAAGTTGGGCGAGCAGTACTTC
.	TRBV6-5	13	TRBJ2-2	few	CASSSRWGGELFF	TGTGCCAGCAGTTCCAGATGGGGCGGGGAGCTGTTTTTT
.	TRBV7-8	12	TRBJ2-5	many	CASSPYQETQYF	TGTGCCAGCAGCCCGTACCAAGAGACCCAGTACTTC
.	TRBV6-6	15	TRBJ2-7	many	CASSYSLSVDYEQYF	TGTGCCAGCAGTTACTCTCTCTCAGTGGACTACGAGCAGTACTTC
.	TRBV12-3/TRBV12-4	13	TRBJ2-1	many	CASTLDSYNEQFF	TGTGCCAGCACCTTGGACAGTTACAATGAGCAGTTCTTC
.	TRBV11-2	13	TRBJ2-3	many	CASSFTPGEAQYF	TGTGCCAGCAGCTTCACCCCCGGGGAGGCGCAGTATTTT
.	TRBV6-2/TRBV6-3	13	TRBJ2-1	.	CASSYPPGLRLFF	TGTGCCAGCAGTTACCCACCGGGCCTTCGGTTGTTCTTC
TRBD1	TRBV18	13	TRBJ1-1	.	CASSDRFNTEAFF	TGTGCCAGCTCGGACAGGTTTAACACTGAAGCTTTCTTT
.	TRBV4-3	18	TRBJ1-6	.	CASSQVPGAGRGPRALHF	TGCGCCAGCAGCCAAGTCCCGGGGGCCGGACGTGGGCCTCGGGCCCTCCACTTT
TRBD2	TRBV5-1	13	TRBJ2-5	many	CASTPGGGETQYF	TGCGCCAGCACTCCTGGCGGGGGAGAGACCCAGTACTTC
.	TRBV4-3	14	TRBJ2-1	few	CASSQERLRLEQFF	TGCGCCAGCAGCCAAGAAAGGTTGAGGCTTGAGCAGTTCTTC
.	TRBV10-3	14	TRBJ2-3	few	CAISDSVGGDTQYF	TGTGCCATCAGTGACAGCGTGGGTGGAGATACGCAGTATTTT
TRBD1	TRBV7-6	16	TRBJ2-5	.	CASSLGSGGPQETQYF	TGTGCCAGCAGCTTAGGGTCAGGGGGCCCCCAAGAGACCCAGTACTTC
TRBD2	TRBV5-1	16	TRBJ2-3	few	CASSPLTSGGSDTQYF	TGCGCCAGCAGCCCTCTGACTAGCGGGGGATCAGATACGCAGTATTTT
.	TRBV7-2	14	TRBJ1-1	few	CASRTRETNTEAFF	TGTGCCAGCAGAACACGCGAAACGAACACTGAAGCTTTCTTT
.	TRBV7-9	16	TRBJ1-4	few	CASSLGDRATNEKLFF	TGTGCCAGCAGCTTAGGCGACAGAGCAACTAATGAAAAACTGTTTTTT
TRBD1	TRBV7-8	13	TRBJ1-2	.	CASSADRDYGYTF	TGTGCCAGCAGCGCGGACAGGGACTATGGCTACACCTTC
.	TRBV4-3	15	TRBJ1-2	many	CASSQGGGAVYGYTF	TGCGCCAGCAGCCAAGGCGGGGGGGCGGTCTATGGCTACACCTTC
.	TRBV20-1	15	TRBJ2-3	few	CSAIGQVGSTDTQYF	TGCAGTGCTATCGGGCAGGTGGGGAGCACAGATACGCAGTATTTT
.	TRBV2	15	TRBJ1-4	.	CASSYSPGQAEKLFF	TGTGCCAGCAGTTATTCGCCGGGACAAGCAGAAAAACTGTTTTTT
.	TRBV7-9	13	TRBJ2-3	many	CASRVSSTDTQYF	TGTGCCAGCCGCGTTTCTAGCACAGATACGCAGTATTTT
.	TRBV7-9	15	TRBJ1-1	few	CASTIRGGQNTEAFF	TGTGCCAGCACCATAAGAGGGGGGCAGAACACTGAAGCTTTCTTT
.	TRBV6-5	15	TRBJ1-4	few	CASSYEIRGNEKLFF	TGTGCCAGCAGTTACGAGATTAGGGGTAATGAAAAACTGTTTTTT
.	TRBV5-6	12	TRBJ2-1	.	CASSPGSNEQFF	TGTGCCAGCAGCCCCGGAAGCAATGAGCAGTTCTTC